This passage covers 18 T cell receptor beta chains from one sample sequenced in a study of lymphopenia after photon versus proton radiotherapy (dated by TCRdb to about 2019). Libraries were prepared through the immunoSEQ multiplex PCR assay. Sourced from immuneACCESS, this table was stored by TCRdb with only in-frame sequences that have V and J called. A share of the clones is absent; for the studies checked, an unresolved V gene accounts for under half, and the remainder has no known explanation. Across this sample there are 29,000 or so clones, with around 87% seen only once. The top ten clonotypes cover over 45% of the sample. Sequencing used peripheral blood, obtained from a patient treated with proton-based radiotherapy. The receptors were sampled from a woman aged 55-69 years with cholangiocarcinoma. Some clones in this sample may be carry-over from other donors' samples.

The V gene is TRBV13, the J gene TRBJ1-4, with TRBD1 as a possible D gene (5 bases). The V and J ends lost 5 bases and 7 bases respectively, with 23 bases between them. Germline loops: CDR1 PRHDT, CDR2 FYEKMQ (reference sequence). The CDR3 totals 17 residues. Here the CDR3 reads CASSPPRGSGGGEKLFF. The CDR3 DNA follows: TGTGCCAGCAGCCCTCCGCGCGGGTCGGGGGGAGGTGAAAAACTGTTTTTT.

This sequence joins TRBV5-6 and TRBJ1-2; the D gene is possibly TRBD1 (5 bases). This CDR3 has 15 amino acids. Germline V CDR1 and CDR2: SGHDT, YYEEEE. Trimming removed 3 bases from V and 7 bases from J, with 19 bases in between. The CDR3, as DNA: TGTGCCAGCAGCTCCTTGAGGGGAGGGAGGCTTGGCTACACCTTC. It specifies CASSSLRGGRLGYTF.

The rearrangement links TRBV11-3 to TRBJ1-3; 9 bases align to TRBD1. The germline V gene encodes CDR1 SGHNT and CDR2 YENEEA. CDR3 length: 15 amino acids. Trimming took 4 bases from V and 0 from J; bases not matched to a gene: 1. CDR3 sequence: CASSSGQGSGNTIYF. CDR3 DNA sequence: TGTGCCAGCAGCTCGGGACAGGGCTCTGGAAACACCATATATTTT.

V gene TRBV2 combines with J gene TRBJ2-2, with TRBD2 matching over 8 bases. With 7 bases clipped from V and 5 bases from J, the junction kept 6 bases outside the gene matches. The CDR3 runs to 14 residues. Germline V lookup: CDR1 SNHLY, CDR2 FYNNEI. The CDR3 DNA is TGTGCCAGCAAAGGTAGCGGGGTGACCGGGGAGCTGTTTTTT. It codes for CASKGSGVTGELFF.

V usage is TRBV18 and J usage is TRBJ2-3, with D unresolved. V lost 1 base, J lost 2 bases, and 13 bases lay in between. The CDR3 length is 16 residues. Germline lookup yields CDR1 KGHSH and CDR2 LQKENI. The CDR3 sequence is CASSPRPPRSTDTQYF. CDR3 in DNA: TGTGCCAGCTCACCACGCCCCCCGCGGTCCACAGATACGCAGTATTTT.

The V call is TRBV7-9, the J call TRBJ2-5; D not resolved. V shed 1 base and J shed 8 bases, with 11 bases lying between them. This CDR3 is 13 amino acids long. The germline CDR1 and CDR2 sequences are SEHNR and FQNEAQ (reference sequence). For the CDR3, the DNA is TGTGCCAGCAGCTTAGTGACCCTAGGAACCCAGTACTTC. Translating it yields CASSLVTLGTQYF.

Only one count was recorded for this clone. The J gene is TRBJ2-1, the V gene TRBV28; 9 bases line up with TRBD1. The germline V gene encodes CDR1 MDHEN and CDR2 SYDVKM. V was pared by 8 bases and J by 8 bases, with 16 bases of the junction left unmatched. The CDR3 is 16 amino acids. CDR3 nucleotides: TGTGCCAGCGGAACGTCCGGGACAGGGAGTATAGATGAGCAGTTCTTC. Its translation is CASGTSGTGSIDEQFF.

Only one count was recorded for this clone. The chain links TRBV5-5 to TRBJ2-7; the D is unclear. Between the trimmed V and J ends, which lost 1 base and 6 bases, there was a span of 17 bases. CDR1 SGHKS and CDR2 YYEKEE come from the germline V gene (reference sequence). The CDR3 has 15 amino acids. CDR3 amino acids: CASSLLVVSSSEQYF. CDR3 sequence (DNA): TGTGCCAGCAGCTTGTTGGTAGTCTCATCGAGCGAGCAGTACTTC.

This chain links TRBV5-4 with TRBJ2-1; 8 bases are shared with TRBD2. The CDR3 consists of 16 residues. The V and J ends lost 2 bases and 7 bases, in that order; junction bases with no gene match: 11. Germline V gives CDR1 SGHNT, CDR2 YYREEE (reference sequence). CDR3 protein: CASSFPMSGLANEQFF. DNA of the CDR3: TGTGCCAGCAGCTTCCCAATGAGCGGACTAGCAAATGAGCAGTTCTTC.

This clone was counted only a few times. The chain links TRBV2 to TRBJ1-2; no clear D. V lost 3 bases and J lost 4, with 9 bases in between. The CDR3 contains 13 residues. Germline V gene sequence: CDR1 SNHLY, CDR2 FYNNEI. CDR3 sequence: CASSDRAIYGYTF. In nucleotides, the CDR3 is TGTGCCAGCAGTGACCGGGCTATCTATGGCTACACCTTC.

This rearrangement joins TRBV5-1 to TRBJ1-1, with D perhaps matching TRBD1 (5 bases). Germline V gene data show CDR1 as SGHRS and CDR2 as YFSETQ. The CDR3 runs 14 residues. V shed 0 bases and J shed 2 bases, with 8 bases lying between them. The CDR3 DNA reads as TGCGCCAGCAGCTTGGGACAGACTAACACTGAAGCTTTCTTT. Amino acids: CASSLGQTNTEAFF.

The V gene is TRBV27, the J gene TRBJ2-5; 9 nucleotides line up with TRBD1. TRBJ2-7 explains the end of the DNA better; the J call may be wrong. The CDR3 contains 16 residues. In germline, CDR1 is MNHEY, CDR2 SMNVEV (reference sequence). The CDR3 reads CASSRRPGQGPYEQYF. The CDR3 DNA is TGTGCCAGCAGCCGAAGGCCGGGACAGGGTCCCTACGAGCAGTACTTC.

This clone was seen just once. The genes are TRBV7-9 and TRBJ1-2; tentative D call: TRBD1 (6 bases). Trimming took 3 bases from V and 8 from J, leaving 13 bases between them. The germline gives CDR1 SEHNR, CDR2 FQNEAQ (reference sequence). CDR3 length: 13 residues. CDR3 coding DNA: TGTGCCAGCAGCTTGGAGGTACAGGGAGGCTACACCTTC. Amino acids: CASSLEVQGGYTF.

The V call is TRBV19, the J call TRBJ2-3; 8 bases agree with TRBD2. V trimming: 3 bases; J trimming: 3 bases; junction bases outside the gene matches: 5. Germline lookup yields CDR1 LNHDA and CDR2 SQIVND (reference sequence). The CDR3 runs 15 residues. The CDR3 loop reads CASSMAGGGTDTQYF. CDR3 coding DNA: TGTGCCAGTAGTATGGCGGGGGGCGGAACAGATACGCAGTATTTT.

V usage is TRBV9 and J usage is TRBJ1-2, with D unclear. This CDR3 has 14 amino acids. V lost 0 bases and J lost 7, with 13 bases in between. Germline-derived CDR1 and CDR2 are SGDLS and YYNGEE. The CDR3 DNA follows: TGTGCCAGCAGCGTAGCTACATGGGCTCCTGGCTACACCTTC. The encoded protein is CASSVATWAPGYTF.

The V gene is TRBV2, the J gene TRBJ2-6, with 9 bases lining up with TRBD1. The CDR3 length is 17 residues. J gave up 2 bases and V 7 bases, and 9 bases lay outside the gene matches. CDR1 and CDR2 from the germline V gene are SNHLY and FYNNEI. Here the CDR3 DNA reads TGTGCCAGCACGAATGGACAGGGGCTTGCTGGGGCCAACGTCCTGACTTTC. Protein sequence: CASTNGQGLAGANVLTF. Based on the CDR3 plus reference TRBV2 and TRBJ2-6, the full variable domain is EPEVTQTPSHQVTQMGQEVILRCVPISNHLYFYWYRQILGQKVEFLVSFYNNEISEKSEIFDDQFSVERPDGSNFTLKIRSTKLEDSAMYFCASTNGQGLAGANVLTFGAGSRLTVL.

This clone was found once. The V call is TRBV2, the J call TRBJ2-1; TRBD2 matches 9 bases. Per the germline V gene, CDR1 is SNHLY and CDR2 is FYNNEI. This CDR3 comprises 14 residues. Trimming at V came to 4 bases and at J to 7 bases, leaving 5 bases not matched to a gene. The CDR3 nucleotides read TGTGCCAGCAGTGGGCGGGGGGGCCGGAATGAGCAGTTCTTC. This gives the protein CASSGRGGRNEQFF.

This chain joins TRBV19 and TRBJ1-5; D gene uncertain. CDR1 and CDR2 from the germline V gene are LNHDA and SQIVND (reference sequence). CDR3 size: 16 residues. Trimming removed 2 bases at V and 2 bases at J, with 13 bases between. The CDR3 reads CASSILGSRGNQPQHF. The CDR3 nucleotides are TGTGCCAGTAGTATACTCGGCAGCCGGGGCAATCAGCCCCAGCATTTT.